These 5 T cell receptor beta chains came from one sample sequenced in a study of regulatory T cells in long-lasting Graves disease. The time point denotes: newly diagnosed GD, antithyroid drugs for less than 3 months. Construction of the TCR library relied on RNA isolated from PBMCs. The authors built TCR beta libraries using iRepertoire HTBI primers and Arm-PCR of CDR3 regions. A single record per CDR3 protein comes from TCRdb applying MiXCR to the multiplex PCR reads. The table has about 500,000 distinct CDR3 sequences, 12% seen once. This sample was shared with a second study, whose subject was T cells in Graves' hyperthyroidism and ophthalmopathy.

Sequenced material: peripheral blood mononuclear cells (PBMCs), taken at new diagnosis, from a patient treated with antithyroid drugs. These receptor sequences come from a woman younger than 45 with Graves disease.

This clonotype was counted at least ten times. The V and J genes are TRBV20-1 and TRBJ2-3, with D possibly called TRBD1 or TRBD2 (5 bases each). CDR3 length: 14 residues. The germline gives CDR1 DFQATT, CDR2 SNEGSKA (reference sequence). V lost 3 bases to trimming and J lost 2 bases, with 12 bases between them. In DNA, the CDR3 is TGCAGTGCTAGTTCACGAGGGACCACAGATACGCAGTATTTT. Translated: CSASSRGTTDTQYF.

This clonotype turned up a few times. The V gene is TRBV6-1, the J gene TRBJ2-7; 11 bases match TRBD2. CDR1 and CDR2 from the germline V gene are MNHNS and SASEGT. V shed 5 bases and J 3 bases; nucleotides not matched to a gene: 9. The CDR3 has 16 amino acids. CDR3 DNA sequence: TGTGCCAGCAGTCCCGGACTAGCGGGCTTATACTACGAGCAGTACTTC. This gives the protein CASSPGLAGLYYEQYF.

The chain couples TRBV4-3 to TRBJ2-1, with 12 nucleotides matching TRBD2. Per the germline V gene, CDR1 is LGHNA and CDR2 is YSLEER. This CDR3 spans 17 amino acids. V trimming: 1 base; J trimming: 8 bases; junction bases outside the gene matches: 9. CDR3 region: CASSQASRLAGGDEQFF. In nucleotides, the CDR3 is TGCGCCAGCAGCCAAGCTTCCCGTCTAGCGGGAGGGGATGAGCAGTTCTTC.

This clonotype was recorded many times. The V call is TRBV20-1, the J call TRBJ2-3, with 11 bases lining up with TRBD1. Looked up from germline, CDR1 is DFQATT and CDR2 is SNEGSKA (reference sequence). The V gene end was trimmed by 5 bases and the J gene end by 4 bases; junction bases not matched to a gene: 8. There are 15 residues in the CDR3. Here the CDR3 reads CSAGIRDRGADTQYF. The CDR3, as DNA: TGCAGTGCTGGAATCCGGGACAGGGGGGCAGATACGCAGTATTTT.

In DNA, the CDR3 is TGCGCCAGCAGCTTGGGCCAGGGGAGGATGAACACTGAAGCTTTCTTT. It encodes CASSLGQGRMNTEAFF. The chain combines TRBV5-1 with TRBJ1-1; tentative D call: TRBD1 (6 bases). Trimming shortened V by 0 bases and J by 0 bases, and 12 bases separated the two germline ends. The CDR3 is 16 amino acids. Looked up from germline, CDR1 is SGHRS and CDR2 is YFSETQ.